These 25 T cell receptor beta chains were all obtained from the same sample, sequenced in a study of T cells in Graves' hyperthyroidism and ophthalmopathy. Amplified TCR beta CDR3 regions came from RNA transcripts. The primer set for the first-round RT-PCR of the TCR CDR3 was HTBI. TCRdb reprocessed the multiplex PCR reads with MiXCR, giving one entry per CDR3 protein. The sample yields 350,000 or so distinct CDR3 sequences, roughly 15% seen once. The sequenced sample consisted of blood. These receptors all come from a woman between 25 and 40 years old with Graves' hyperthyroidism that later progressed to Graves' ophthalmopathy.

At least ten counts were recorded for this clonotype. The chain recombines TRBV11-2 with TRBJ1-2; 8 bases line up with TRBD1. The V and J ends lost 4 bases and 7 bases, in that order; junction bases with no gene match: 11. Looked up from germline, CDR1 is SGHAT and CDR2 is FQNNGV. The length of the CDR3 is 15 residues. The CDR3 region is CASSSPRRGRFGYTF. The CDR3 nucleotides read TGTGCCAGCAGCTCTCCCCGCAGGGGGCGATTTGGCTACACCTTC.

This clonotype has just a few counts. The rearrangement links TRBV5-6 to TRBJ2-2; 7 nucleotides match TRBD1. Germline CDR1 and CDR2: SGHDT and YYEEEE. The CDR3 sequence is 15 residues long. Trimming at V came to 2 bases and at J to 6 bases, leaving 7 bases not matched to a gene. CDR3 in amino acids: CASSFGTVLPGELFF. The DNA of the CDR3 is TGTGCCAGCAGCTTCGGGACAGTTCTCCCCGGGGAGCTGTTTTTT. Full variable domain (remainder filled in from reference TRBV5-6 and TRBJ2-2): DAGVTQSPTHLIKTRGQQVTLRCSPKSGHDTVSWYQQALGQGPQFIFQYYEEEERQRGNFPDRFSGHQFPNYSSELNVNALLLGDSALYLCASSFGTVLPGELFFGEGSRLTVL.

This clonotype was found many times. The CDR3 loop reads CASSALAIGTSGRDQETQYF. The CDR3 DNA follows: TGTGCCAGCAGTGCCTTGGCCATCGGGACTAGCGGGAGGGACCAAGAGACCCAGTACTTC. The V and J genes are TRBV28 and TRBJ2-5, with 16 positions matching TRBD2. Per the germline V gene, CDR1 is MDHEN and CDR2 is SYDVKM. This CDR3 spans 20 amino acids. Losses at the gene ends were 5 bases for V and 0 bases for J; bases not matched to a gene: 12. Combining the CDR3 with reference TRBV28 and TRBJ2-5 gives the whole variable domain DVKVTQSSRYLVKRTGEKVFLECVQDMDHENMFWYRQDPGLGLRLIYFSYDVKMKEKGDIPEGYSVSREKKERFSLILESASTNQTSMYLCASSALAIGTSGRDQETQYFGPGTRLLVL.

This clonotype came up many times. The chain uses TRBV2 and TRBJ1-2, with D uncertain. This CDR3 spans 12 amino acids. Germline V gene lookup returns CDR1 SNHLY and CDR2 FYNNEI. Trimming removed 2 bases at V and 5 bases at J, with 6 bases between. The CDR3, as DNA: TGTGCCAGCAGTGAAAAAGGGTATGGCTACACCTTC. Encoded protein: CASSEKGYGYTF. Combining the CDR3 with reference TRBV2 and TRBJ1-2 gives the whole variable domain EPEVTQTPSHQVTQMGQEVILRCVPISNHLYFYWYRQILGQKVEFLVSFYNNEISEKSEIFDDQFSVERPDGSNFTLKIRSTKLEDSAMYFCASSEKGYGYTFGSGTRLTVV.

This clonotype was counted a few times. The chain couples TRBV7-2 to TRBJ1-4; D is possibly TRBD1 (5 bases). Germline CDR1 and CDR2: SGHTA and FQGNSA. Trimming left V 0 bases short and J 7 bases short, with 21 bases between. The length of the CDR3 is 18 residues. The CDR3 spells CASSLAGTVGLAGEKLFF. In nucleotides, the CDR3 is TGTGCCAGCAGCTTAGCCGGGACCGTCGGTCTCGCAGGTGAAAAACTGTTTTTT. Full variable domain (remainder filled in from reference TRBV7-2 and TRBJ1-4): GAGVSQSPSNKVTEKGKDVELRCDPISGHTALYWYRQSLGQGLEFLIYFQGNSAPDKSGLPSDRFSAERTGGSVSTLTIQRTQQEDSAVYLCASSLAGTVGLAGEKLFFGSGTQLSVL.

The chain has TRBV24-1 and TRBJ1-1, with a weak D call TRBD1 (5 bases). This CDR3 comprises 17 residues. The germline CDR1 and CDR2 sequences are KGHDR and SFDVKD. V was shortened by 5 bases and J by 5 bases, with 23 bases between the two germline ends. The CDR3 region is CATSALGGTFPLTEAFF. For the CDR3, the DNA is TGTGCCACCAGTGCCTTGGGGGGGACTTTTCCCCTAACTGAAGCTTTCTTT.

In its sample, this clonotype was seen many times. The chain links TRBV27 to TRBJ1-1, with D perhaps TRBD1 (6 bases). From germline, CDR1 is MNHEY and CDR2 SMNVEV (reference sequence). The ends were cut back, 7 bases at V and 4 bases at J, with 19 bases in the middle. This CDR3 region has 15 residues. CDR3 region: CASTRWAGAGTEAFF. DNA of the CDR3: TGTGCCAGCACCCGGTGGGCAGGGGCCGGCACTGAAGCTTTCTTT.

This clonotype appeared many times. This chain links TRBV16 with TRBJ1-4; 12 nucleotides align to TRBD1. The CDR3 spans 19 residues. Germline CDR1 reads KGHSY; CDR2 reads FQNENV. Germline trimming cut 5 bases from V and 0 bases from J; bases unmatched to any gene: 10. This chain's CDR3 is CASSYRPGQGAATNEKLFF. DNA of the CDR3: TGTGCCAGCAGCTACCGACCGGGACAGGGGGCTGCAACTAATGAAAAACTGTTTTTT.

This clonotype was seen only a few times. The V and J genes are TRBV5-6 and TRBJ2-1; possible D gene TRBD1, 6 bases. The germline CDR1 and CDR2 sequences are SGHDT and YYEEEE. The V end was cut by 4 bases, the J end by 1 base, with 18 bases between. The CDR3 covers 17 residues. CDR3 loop: CASSIGTMAPSYNEQFF. CDR3 in DNA: TGTGCCAGCAGCATCGGGACAATGGCCCCATCCTACAATGAGCAGTTCTTC.

This clonotype was counted at least ten times. The chain employs TRBV2 and TRBJ1-3, with no clear D. Germline V gene data show CDR1 as SNHLY and CDR2 as FYNNEI. The CDR3 is 14 residues long. Deletions cut 5 bases from V and 3 bases from J, with 11 bases between. CDR3: CASSIGDGGNTIYF. DNA of the CDR3: TGTGCCAGCAGTATTGGGGATGGTGGAAACACCATATATTTT.

In its sample, this clonotype was seen many times. V is TRBV2 and J is TRBJ1-6; D is undetermined. The CDR3 sequence is 14 residues long. Germline CDR1 and CDR2: SNHLY and FYNNEI. V lost 4 bases, J lost 7 bases, and 11 bases lay in between. In nucleotides, the CDR3 is TGTGCCAGCAGTGGACATGCGACGAATTCACCCCTCCACTTT. Its translation is CASSGHATNSPLHF.

The chain recombines TRBV6-4 with TRBJ2-1; D is perhaps TRBD1 or TRBD2 (6 bases each). Trimming cost V 2 bases and J 5 bases, with 10 bases left between them. Per germline, CDR1 MRHNA and CDR2 SNTAGT. This CDR3 contains 14 residues. The CDR3 DNA follows: TGTGCCAGCAGTGACAAAGGGGGGCACAATGAGCAGTTCTTC. This codes for CASSDKGGHNEQFF.

The table lists this clonotype with a count of one. This may be a read error, as it is one base from a much larger clone. Given the absence of the conserved phenylalanine or tryptophan at the CDR3 end, a read error is likely. The V and J genes are TRBV6-5 and TRBJ1-2; perhaps TRBD1 as D (6 bases). Germline V gives CDR1 MNHEY, CDR2 SVGAGI. The CDR3 extends over 14 amino acids. Trimming removed 4 bases at V and 2 bases at J, with 11 bases between. CDR3 loop: CASSFEGGNYGYTS. CDR3 coding DNA: TGTGCCAGCAGTTTCGAAGGGGGAAACTATGGCTACACCTCC.

This clonotype appeared a few times. The rearrangement uses TRBV6-1 and TRBJ1-5; D gene unclear. V shed 6 bases and J shed 0 bases, with 15 bases lying between them. There are 16 residues in the CDR3. In germline, CDR1 is MNHNS, CDR2 SASEGT. This CDR3 is CASRVWWADSNQPQHF. CDR3 bases: TGTGCCAGCAGGGTTTGGTGGGCCGATAGCAATCAGCCCCAGCATTTT.

In this sample, this clonotype turned up a few times. This chain joins TRBV15 and TRBJ1-5, with 11 bases aligning to TRBD1. The germline V gene has CDR1 LNHNV and CDR2 YYDKDF (reference sequence). Germline trimming cut 5 bases from V and 6 bases from J; bases unmatched to any gene: 9. The CDR3 extends over 16 amino acids. This chain's CDR3 is CATSSPGQGGGQPQHF. In DNA form, the CDR3 reads TGTGCCACCAGCTCCCCGGGACAGGGGGGAGGTCAGCCCCAGCATTTT.

This clonotype showed up many times. The J gene is TRBJ2-3, the V gene TRBV3-1, with 14 bases that match TRBD2. Losses at the gene ends were 8 bases for V and 6 bases for J; bases not matched to a gene: 7. The CDR3 sequence is 15 residues long. Germline V gene data show CDR1 as LGHDT and CDR2 as YNNKEL (reference sequence). The CDR3 here is CASGTSGSVGDTQYF. The CDR3 DNA reads as TGTGCCAGCGGGACTAGCGGGAGTGTGGGGGATACGCAGTATTTT.

Ten or more counts support this clonotype. The V call is TRBV6-1, the J call TRBJ2-7; possible D gene TRBD2, 5 bases. The CDR3 has 18 amino acids. V lost 5 bases and J lost 2, with 25 bases in between. Germline V gives CDR1 MNHNS, CDR2 SASEGT. The CDR3 nucleotides read TGTGCCAGCAGTTACCGGGCGGGTCGCGTCTCAGGCACCTACGAGCAGTACTTC. This encodes CASSYRAGRVSGTYEQYF.

As regards this clonotype: A single base separates this from a much larger clone, so it may be a read error. V and J are TRBV27 and TRBJ1-5; 8 positions agree with TRBD1. The CDR3 extends over 14 amino acids. V dropped 11 bases and J dropped 6; count of bases not matched to a gene: 12. Germline V gene data show CDR1 as MNHEY and CDR2 as SMNVEV (reference sequence). The CDR3 DNA reads TGTGCCCCCCGACCCTCAGGGGGCGGTCAGCCCCAGCATTTT. Translating gives CAPRPSGGGQPQHF.

This clonotype has at least ten counts. The chain is built from TRBV12-3 or TRBV12-4 and TRBJ2-7; D unclear. The CDR3 runs 12 residues. Trimming stripped 5 bases from V and 6 bases from J, with 11 bases between. The CDR3 protein is CASSPSIFEQYF. The CDR3 bases are TGTGCCAGCAGTCCGTCGATATTCGAGCAGTACTTC.

This clonotype came up many times. This chain joins TRBV24-1 and TRBJ2-3; D is undetermined. V was cut by 4 bases and J by 4 bases, with 11 bases left in between. Germline values: CDR1 KGHDR, CDR2 SFDVKD. This CDR3 is built from 14 residues. The CDR3 nucleotides are TGTGCCACCAGTGAAGGCAAGAGCCCAGATACGCAGTATTTT. This codes for CATSEGKSPDTQYF.

This clonotype was counted ten times or more. The chain is built from TRBV12-3 or TRBV12-4 and TRBJ2-2; the D gene is possibly TRBD1 (6 bases). This CDR3 comprises 14 residues. V was cut by 4 bases and J by 4 bases, with 10 bases left in between. In nucleotides, the CDR3 is TGTGCCAGCAGTTCCACAGGGAGCACCGGGGAGCTGTTTTTT. Translating it yields CASSSTGSTGELFF.

The chain has TRBV7-9 and TRBJ2-2; a weak D match, TRBD2 (6 bases). The V gene lost 6 bases and the J gene lost 4 bases, with 12 bases spanning the gap. The CDR3 loop spans 14 amino acids. Germline V gene data show CDR1 as SEHNR and CDR2 as FQNEAQ (reference sequence). The CDR3 coding sequence is TGTGCCAGCAGTCGGGACTGGTCCACCGGGGAGCTGTTTTTT. It codes for CASSRDWSTGELFF.

This clonotype was seen at least ten times. V is TRBV20-1 and J is TRBJ2-3, with 9 bases identical to TRBD1. The J segment lost 4 bases and the V segment lost 5 bases, leaving 4 bases of the junction unmatched. The CDR3 is made up of 13 amino acids. CDR1 DFQATT and CDR2 SNEGSKA come from the germline V gene (reference sequence). The DNA of the CDR3 is TGCAGTGCTGGGACAGGGACGGCAGATACGCAGTATTTT. Translated: CSAGTGTADTQYF.

The sample holds a few counts of this clonotype. The conserved closing phenylalanine or tryptophan is absent in this CDR3, likely reflecting a read error. This sequence joins TRBV10-2 and TRBJ1-6, with D hard to call. The germline V and J ends were trimmed by 7 bases and 7 bases, with 11 bases remaining between them. Germline lookup yields CDR1 WSHSY and CDR2 SAAADI. The CDR3 runs 13 residues. CDR3 loop: CASTLAVNSPLHS. The CDR3 nucleotides are TGCGCCAGCACCCTGGCAGTGAATTCACCCCTCCACTCT.

Only a few counts were recorded for this clonotype. This chain joins TRBV20-1 and TRBJ2-7; D tentatively fits TRBD1 or TRBD2 (5 bases each). Trimming removed 1 base from V and 4 bases from J, with 20 bases in between. The CDR3 totals 16 residues. Germline CDR1 DFQATT, CDR2 SNEGSKA (reference sequence). For the CDR3, the DNA is TGCAGTGCTAGAGGGGCCGGACTGGGGCGCTTATACGAGCAGTACTTC. Translated: CSARGAGLGRLYEQYF.